This TCR beta chain was sequenced during a study of blood T cell repertoires in COVID-19. Looking at the study overall: Samples representing acute and convalescent COVID-19 were sourced from the United States, Italy and Spain.

In the study's own analysis: Estimated nucleated cell counts came from reference gene primer amplification. The method was immunoSEQ multiplex PCR; TCRdb's version includes in-frame clones alone and lacks a portion of them. That table is the source of V, J and clone size, and D and trimming were worked out from the DNA. The data contain around 320,000 clones, about 87% of them seen just once; the ten biggest clones take up approximately 6.6%. V trimming: 12 bases; J trimming: 2 bases; junction bases outside the gene matches: 3. Per germline, CDR1 KGHDR and CDR2 SFDVKD. There are 13 residues in the CDR3.

The receptor comes from a woman aged 30 to 39 who had recovered from COVID-19. The chain links TRBV24-1 to TRBJ2-1; 10 nucleotides align to TRBD1. The sequencing input was peripheral blood. CDR3 DNA: TGTGCCGTCGGGACAGGGGCCTACAATGAGCAGTTCTTC. Translation: CAVGTGAYNEQFF.